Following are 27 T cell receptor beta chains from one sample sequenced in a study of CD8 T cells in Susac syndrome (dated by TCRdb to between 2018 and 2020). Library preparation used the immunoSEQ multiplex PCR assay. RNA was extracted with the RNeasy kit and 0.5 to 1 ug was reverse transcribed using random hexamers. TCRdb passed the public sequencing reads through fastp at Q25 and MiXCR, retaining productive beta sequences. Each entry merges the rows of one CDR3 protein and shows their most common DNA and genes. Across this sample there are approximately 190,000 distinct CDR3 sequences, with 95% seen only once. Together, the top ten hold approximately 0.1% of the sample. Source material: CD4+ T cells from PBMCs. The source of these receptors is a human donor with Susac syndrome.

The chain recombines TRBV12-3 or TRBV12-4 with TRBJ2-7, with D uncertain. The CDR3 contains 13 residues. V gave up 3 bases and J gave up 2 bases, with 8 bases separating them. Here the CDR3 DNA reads TGTGCCAGCAGTTTCCTGGCCACCTACGAGCAGTACTTC. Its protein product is CASSFLATYEQYF.

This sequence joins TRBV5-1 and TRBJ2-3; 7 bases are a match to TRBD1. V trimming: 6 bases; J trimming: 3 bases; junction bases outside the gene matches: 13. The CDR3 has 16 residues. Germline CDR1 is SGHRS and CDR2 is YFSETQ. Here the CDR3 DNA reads TGCGCCAGCACCCAACAACAGGGGTTTGGTACAGATACGCAGTATTTT. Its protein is CASTQQQGFGTDTQYF. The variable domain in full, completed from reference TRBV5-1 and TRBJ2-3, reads KAGVTQTPRYLIKTRGQQVTLSCSPISGHRSVSWYQQTPGQGLQFLFEYFSETQRNKGNFPGRFSGRQFSNSRSEMNVSTLELGDSALYLCASTQQQGFGTDTQYFGPGTRLTVL.

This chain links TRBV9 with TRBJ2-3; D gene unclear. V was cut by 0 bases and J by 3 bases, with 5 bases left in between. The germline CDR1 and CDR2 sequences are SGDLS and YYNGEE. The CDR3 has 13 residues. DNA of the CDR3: TGTGCCAGCAGCGTAGTGGTGACAGATACGCAGTATTTT. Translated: CASSVVVTDTQYF.

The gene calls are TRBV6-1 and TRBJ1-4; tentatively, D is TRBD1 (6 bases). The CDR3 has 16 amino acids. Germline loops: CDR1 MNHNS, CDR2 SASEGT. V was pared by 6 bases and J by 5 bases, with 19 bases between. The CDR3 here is CASSLDRSQGNEKLFF. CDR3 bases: TGTGCCAGCAGCCTTGACAGGTCGCAGGGGAATGAAAAACTGTTTTTT.

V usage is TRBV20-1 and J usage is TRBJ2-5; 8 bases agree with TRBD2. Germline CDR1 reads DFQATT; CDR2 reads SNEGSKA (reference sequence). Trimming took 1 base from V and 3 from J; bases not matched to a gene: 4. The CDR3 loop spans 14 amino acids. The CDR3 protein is CSARAPAGEETQYF. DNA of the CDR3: TGCAGTGCTAGAGCCCCAGCGGGGGAAGAGACCCAGTACTTC.

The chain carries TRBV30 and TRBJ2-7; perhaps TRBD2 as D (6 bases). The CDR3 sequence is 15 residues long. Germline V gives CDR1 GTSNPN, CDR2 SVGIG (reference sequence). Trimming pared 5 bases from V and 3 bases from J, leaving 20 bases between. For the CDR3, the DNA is TGTGCCTGGTCCGGTTTTGAACGGGGGTTCTACGAGCAGTACTTC. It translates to CAWSGFERGFYEQYF.

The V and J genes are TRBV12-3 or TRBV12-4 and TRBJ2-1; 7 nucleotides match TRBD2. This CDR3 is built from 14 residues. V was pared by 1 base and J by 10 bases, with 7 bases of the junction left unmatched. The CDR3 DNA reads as TGTGCCAGCAGTTTAGGTATAAGCGGGGCCGAGCAGTTCTTC. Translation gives CASSLGISGAEQFF.

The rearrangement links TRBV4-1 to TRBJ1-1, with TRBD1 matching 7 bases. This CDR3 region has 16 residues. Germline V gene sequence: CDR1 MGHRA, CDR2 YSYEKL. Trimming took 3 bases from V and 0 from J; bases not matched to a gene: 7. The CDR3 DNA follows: TGCGCCAGCAGCCACCCTAAGGGACAGTTGAACACTGAAGCTTTCTTT. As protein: CASSHPKGQLNTEAFF.

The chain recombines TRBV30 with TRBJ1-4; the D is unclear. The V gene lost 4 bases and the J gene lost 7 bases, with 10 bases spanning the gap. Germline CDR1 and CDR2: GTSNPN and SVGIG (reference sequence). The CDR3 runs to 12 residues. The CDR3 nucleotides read TGTGCCTGGACAAAGAGTAGTGAAAAACTGTTTTTT. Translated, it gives CAWTKSSEKLFF.

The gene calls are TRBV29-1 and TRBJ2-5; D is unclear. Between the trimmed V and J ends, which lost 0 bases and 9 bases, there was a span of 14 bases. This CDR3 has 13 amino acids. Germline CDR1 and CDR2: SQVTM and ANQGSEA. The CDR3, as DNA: TGCAGCGTTGAAGAGGGTGCCGGGTCGGCCCAGTACTTC. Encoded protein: CSVEEGAGSAQYF.

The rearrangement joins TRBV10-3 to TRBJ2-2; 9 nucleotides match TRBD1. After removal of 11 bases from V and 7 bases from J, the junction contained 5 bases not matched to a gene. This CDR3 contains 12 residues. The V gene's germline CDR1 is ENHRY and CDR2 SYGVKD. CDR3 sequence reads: CASRQGVGELFF. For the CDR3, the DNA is TGTGCCTCGAGACAGGGGGTCGGGGAGCTGTTTTTT.

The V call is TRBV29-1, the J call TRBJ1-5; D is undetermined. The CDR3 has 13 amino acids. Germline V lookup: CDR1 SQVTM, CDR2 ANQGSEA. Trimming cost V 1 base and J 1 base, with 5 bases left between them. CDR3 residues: CSVEGESNQPQHF. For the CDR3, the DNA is TGCAGCGTTGAAGGGGAGAGCAATCAGCCCCAGCATTTT.

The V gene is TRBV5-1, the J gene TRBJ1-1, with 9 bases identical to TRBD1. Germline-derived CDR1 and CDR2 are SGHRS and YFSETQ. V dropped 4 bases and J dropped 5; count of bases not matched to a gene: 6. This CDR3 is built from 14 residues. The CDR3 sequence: CASSPGTGSTEAFF. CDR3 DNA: TGCGCCAGCAGCCCGGGGACAGGGAGTACTGAAGCTTTCTTT.

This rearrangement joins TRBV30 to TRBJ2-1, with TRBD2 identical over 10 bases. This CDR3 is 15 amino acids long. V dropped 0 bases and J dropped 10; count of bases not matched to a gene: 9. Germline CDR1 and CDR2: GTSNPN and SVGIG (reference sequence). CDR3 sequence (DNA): TGTGCCTGGAGTGTAGGCCTAGCGGGAGCTCAGGAGCAGTTCTTC. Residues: CAWSVGLAGAQEQFF.

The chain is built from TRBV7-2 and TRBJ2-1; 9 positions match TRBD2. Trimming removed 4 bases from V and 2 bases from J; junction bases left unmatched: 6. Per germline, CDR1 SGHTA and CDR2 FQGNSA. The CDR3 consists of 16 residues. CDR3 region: CASSSVLAGPYNEQFF. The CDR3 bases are TGTGCCAGCAGCTCAGTACTAGCGGGCCCCTACAATGAGCAGTTCTTC.

Written as DNA, the CDR3 is TGTGCCAGCACCCGAAGGGGAAATTCACCCCTCCACTTT. It yields the protein CASTRRGNSPLHF. V and J are TRBV12-3 or TRBV12-4 and TRBJ1-6; D may be TRBD1 (5 bases). The CDR3 runs to 13 residues. V lost 7 bases and J lost 7, with 11 bases in between.

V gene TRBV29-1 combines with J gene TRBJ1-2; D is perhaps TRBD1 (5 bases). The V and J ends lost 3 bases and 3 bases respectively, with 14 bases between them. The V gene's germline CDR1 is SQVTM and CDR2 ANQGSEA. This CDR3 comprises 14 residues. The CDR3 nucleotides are TGCAGCGTTGAGGGGCAGCCTACTTACTATGGCTACACCTTC. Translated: CSVEGQPTYYGYTF.

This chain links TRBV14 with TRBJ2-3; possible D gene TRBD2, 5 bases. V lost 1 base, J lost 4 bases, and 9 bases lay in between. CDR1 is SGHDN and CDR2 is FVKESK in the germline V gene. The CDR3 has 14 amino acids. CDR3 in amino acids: CASSQGLAPDTQYF. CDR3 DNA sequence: TGTGCCAGCAGCCAAGGGCTAGCCCCAGATACGCAGTATTTT.

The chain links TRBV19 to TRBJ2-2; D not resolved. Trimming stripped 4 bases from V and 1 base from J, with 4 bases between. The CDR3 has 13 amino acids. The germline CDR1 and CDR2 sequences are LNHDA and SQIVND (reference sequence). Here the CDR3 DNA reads TGTGCCAGTAGTACCGTGAACACCGGGGAGCTGTTTTTT. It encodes CASSTVNTGELFF. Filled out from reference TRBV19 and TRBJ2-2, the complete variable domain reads DGGITQSPKYLFRKEGQNVTLSCEQNLNHDAMYWYRQDPGQGLRLIYYSQIVNDFQKGDIAEGYSVSREKKESFPLTVTSAQKNPTAFYLCASSTVNTGELFFGEGSRLTVL.

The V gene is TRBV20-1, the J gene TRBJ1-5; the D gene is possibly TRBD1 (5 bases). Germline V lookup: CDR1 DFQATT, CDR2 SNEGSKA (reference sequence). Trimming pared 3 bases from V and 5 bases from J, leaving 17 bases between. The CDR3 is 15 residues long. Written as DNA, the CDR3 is TGCAGTGCTAGGCTCTTGGGGGGGGACCATCAGCCCCAGCATTTT. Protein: CSARLLGGDHQPQHF.

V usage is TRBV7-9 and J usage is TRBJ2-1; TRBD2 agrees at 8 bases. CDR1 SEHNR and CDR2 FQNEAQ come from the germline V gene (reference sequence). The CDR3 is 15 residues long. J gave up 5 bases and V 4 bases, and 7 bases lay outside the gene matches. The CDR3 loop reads CASSSRGGLDNEQFF. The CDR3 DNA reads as TGTGCCAGCAGCTCACGGGGGGGCCTGGACAATGAGCAGTTCTTC. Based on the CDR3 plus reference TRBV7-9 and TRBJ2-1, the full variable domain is DTGVSQNPRHKITKRGQNVTFRCDPISEHNRLYWYRQTLGQGPEFLTYFQNEAQLEKSRLLSDRFSAERPKGSFSTLEIQRTEQGDSAMYLCASSSRGGLDNEQFFGPGTRLTVL.

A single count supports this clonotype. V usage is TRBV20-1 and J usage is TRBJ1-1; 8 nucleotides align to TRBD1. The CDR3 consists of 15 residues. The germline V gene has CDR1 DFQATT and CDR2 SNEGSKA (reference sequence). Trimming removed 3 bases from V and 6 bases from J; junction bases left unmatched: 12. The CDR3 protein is CSASPLTGEVAEAFF. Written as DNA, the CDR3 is TGCAGTGCTAGTCCTCTGACAGGGGAGGTCGCTGAAGCTTTCTTT.

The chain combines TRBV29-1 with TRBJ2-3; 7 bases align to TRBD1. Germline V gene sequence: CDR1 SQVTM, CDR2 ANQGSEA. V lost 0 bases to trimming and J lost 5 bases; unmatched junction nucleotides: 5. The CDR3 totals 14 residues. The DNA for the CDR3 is TGCAGCGTTGAAGATCCTTACAGGGGAGATACGCAGTATTTT. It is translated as CSVEDPYRGDTQYF.

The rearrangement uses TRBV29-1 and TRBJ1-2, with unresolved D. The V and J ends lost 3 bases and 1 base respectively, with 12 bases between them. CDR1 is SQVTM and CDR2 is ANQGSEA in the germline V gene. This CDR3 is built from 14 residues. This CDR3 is CSVDTGGLNYGYTF. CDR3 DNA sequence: TGCAGCGTTGACACGGGAGGCCTTAACTATGGCTACACCTTC.

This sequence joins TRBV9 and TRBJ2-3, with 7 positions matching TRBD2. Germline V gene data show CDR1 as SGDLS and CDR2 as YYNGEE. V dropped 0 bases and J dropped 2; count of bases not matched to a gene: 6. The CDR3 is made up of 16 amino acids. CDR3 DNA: TGTGCCAGCAGCGTAGTAAGAGCGGGGCTCACAGATACGCAGTATTTT. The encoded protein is CASSVVRAGLTDTQYF.

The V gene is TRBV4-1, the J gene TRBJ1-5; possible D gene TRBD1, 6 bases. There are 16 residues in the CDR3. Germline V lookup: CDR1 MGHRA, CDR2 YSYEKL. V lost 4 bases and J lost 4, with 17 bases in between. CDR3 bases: TGCGCCAGCAGCCCACAGCTCGAACAGGGAAATCAGCCCCAGCATTTT. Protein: CASSPQLEQGNQPQHF.

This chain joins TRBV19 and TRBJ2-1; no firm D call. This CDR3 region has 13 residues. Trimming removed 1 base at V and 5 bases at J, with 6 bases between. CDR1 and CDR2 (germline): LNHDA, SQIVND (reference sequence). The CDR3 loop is CASSIVGHNEQFF. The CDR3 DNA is TGTGCCAGTAGTATAGTTGGCCACAATGAGCAGTTCTTC.